A single TCR beta chain is shown here with its context. The data originate from a study of blood T cell repertoires in COVID-19. Using immunoSEQ multiplex PCR, the repertoire was profiled, and TCRdb retains in-frame clones only, with some absent. The top ten clones hold approximately 2% of a sample with roughly 520,000 clones, over 75% of them seen once. The V gene's germline CDR1 is LNHDA and CDR2 SQIVND (reference sequence). The CDR3 consists of 15 residues. The V gene end was trimmed by 5 bases and the J gene end by 5 bases; junction bases not matched to a gene: 5. The TCR was taken from a middle-aged woman who had recovered from COVID-19. Material for sequencing was PBMCs or T cells enriched from blood (not recorded which). The chain joins TRBV19 to TRBJ2-1, with 11 bases fitting TRBD2. The CDR3, as DNA: TGTGCCAGTAGTGCCGGGACTAGCGGAGACAATGAGCAGTTCTTC. It translates to CASSAGTSGDNEQFF.